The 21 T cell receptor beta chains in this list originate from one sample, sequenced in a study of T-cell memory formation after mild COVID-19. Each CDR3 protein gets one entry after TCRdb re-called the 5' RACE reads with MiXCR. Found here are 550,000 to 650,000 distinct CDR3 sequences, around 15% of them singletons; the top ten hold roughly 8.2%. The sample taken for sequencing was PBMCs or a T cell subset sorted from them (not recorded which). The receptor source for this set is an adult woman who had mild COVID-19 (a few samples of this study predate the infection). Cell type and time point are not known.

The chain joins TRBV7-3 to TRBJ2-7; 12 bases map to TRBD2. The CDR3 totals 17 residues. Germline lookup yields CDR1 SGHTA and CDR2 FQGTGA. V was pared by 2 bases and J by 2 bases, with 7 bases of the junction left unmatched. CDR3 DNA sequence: TGTGCCAGCAGCTTAGAAAGACTAGCGGGAGTGCCCTACGAGCAGTACTTC. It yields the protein CASSLERLAGVPYEQYF.

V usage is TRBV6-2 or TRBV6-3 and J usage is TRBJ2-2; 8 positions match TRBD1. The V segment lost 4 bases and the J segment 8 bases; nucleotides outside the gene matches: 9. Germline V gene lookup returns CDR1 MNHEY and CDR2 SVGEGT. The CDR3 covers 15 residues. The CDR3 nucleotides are TGTGCCAGCAGTTCCACCAGGGGGCTAACGGGGGAGCTGTTTTTT. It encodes CASSSTRGLTGELFF.

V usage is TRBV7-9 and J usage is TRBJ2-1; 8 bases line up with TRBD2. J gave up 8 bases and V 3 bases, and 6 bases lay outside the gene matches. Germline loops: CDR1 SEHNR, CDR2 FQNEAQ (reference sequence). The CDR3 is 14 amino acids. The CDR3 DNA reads TGTGCCAGCAGCTTGTACCGGGGGGGCTATGAGCAGTTCTTC. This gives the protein CASSLYRGGYEQFF.

In nucleotides, the CDR3 is TGTGCCAGCAATAACGAGCGGACGGGCACCGGGGAGCTGTTTTTT. This encodes CASNNERTGTGELFF. The chain employs TRBV2 and TRBJ2-2, with a tentative D call TRBD2 (5 bases). The V and J ends lost 7 bases and 4 bases respectively, with 16 bases between them. The germline gives CDR1 SNHLY, CDR2 FYNNEI. The CDR3 sequence is 15 residues long.

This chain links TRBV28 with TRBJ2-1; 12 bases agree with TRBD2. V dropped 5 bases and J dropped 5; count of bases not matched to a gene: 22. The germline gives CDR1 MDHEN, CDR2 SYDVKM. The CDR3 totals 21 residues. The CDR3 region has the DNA TGTGCCAGCAGTCCTCCTCTAGTTACTAGCGGGAGGTCTTCTTTAGACAATGAGCAGTTCTTC. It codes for CASSPPLVTSGRSSLDNEQFF.

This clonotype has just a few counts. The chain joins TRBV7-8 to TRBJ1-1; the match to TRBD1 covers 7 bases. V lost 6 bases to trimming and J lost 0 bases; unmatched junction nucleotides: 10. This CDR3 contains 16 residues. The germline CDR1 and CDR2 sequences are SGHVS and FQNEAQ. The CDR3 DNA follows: TGTGCCAGCAGGTTGGGGACAGTTCTTATGAACACTGAAGCTTTCTTT. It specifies CASRLGTVLMNTEAFF.

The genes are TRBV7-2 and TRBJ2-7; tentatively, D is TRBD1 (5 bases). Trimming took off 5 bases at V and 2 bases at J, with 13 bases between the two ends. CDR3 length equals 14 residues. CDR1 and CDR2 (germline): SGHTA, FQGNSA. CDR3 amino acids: CASSPARAPYEQYF. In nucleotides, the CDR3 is TGTGCCAGCAGCCCTGCCAGGGCCCCCTACGAGCAGTACTTC.

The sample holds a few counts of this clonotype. CDR3 sequence (DNA): TGTGCCAGCAGCTTTTGGAGCGGGGGGACCCAAGAGACCCAGTACTTC. Its translation is CASSFWSGGTQETQYF. The rearrangement joins TRBV13 to TRBJ2-5, with TRBD2 matching over 9 bases. Germline CDR1 and CDR2: PRHDT and FYEKMQ (reference sequence). There are 16 residues in the CDR3. Trimming removed 3 bases from V and 1 base from J; junction bases left unmatched: 6.

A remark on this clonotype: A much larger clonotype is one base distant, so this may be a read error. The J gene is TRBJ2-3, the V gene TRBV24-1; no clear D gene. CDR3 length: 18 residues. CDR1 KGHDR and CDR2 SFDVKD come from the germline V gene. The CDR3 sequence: CASSDYPGRGRSTDTQYF. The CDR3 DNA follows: TGTGCCTCCAGTGATTACCCCGGTCGCGGACGGAGCACAGATACGCAGTATTTT.

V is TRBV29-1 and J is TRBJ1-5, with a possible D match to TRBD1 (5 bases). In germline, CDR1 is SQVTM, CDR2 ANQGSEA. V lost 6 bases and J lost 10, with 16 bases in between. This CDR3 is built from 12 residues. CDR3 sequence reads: CSVSDSLGPQHF. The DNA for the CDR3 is TGCAGCGTCTCCGACAGCCTGGGACCCCAGCATTTT.

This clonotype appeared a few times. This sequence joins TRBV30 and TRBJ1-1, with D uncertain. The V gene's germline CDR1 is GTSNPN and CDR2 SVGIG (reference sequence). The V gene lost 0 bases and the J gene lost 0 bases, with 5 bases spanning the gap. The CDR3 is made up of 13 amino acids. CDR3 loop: CAWSVILNTEAFF. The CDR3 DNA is TGTGCCTGGAGTGTAATTTTGAACACTGAAGCTTTCTTT.

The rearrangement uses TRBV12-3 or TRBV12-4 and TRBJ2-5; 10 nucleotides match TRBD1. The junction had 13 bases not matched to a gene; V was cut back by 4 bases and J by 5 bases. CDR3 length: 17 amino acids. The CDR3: CASSSTSAGTGVETQYF. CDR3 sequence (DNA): TGTGCCAGCAGTTCAACCTCCGCCGGGACAGGGGTGGAGACCCAGTACTTC.

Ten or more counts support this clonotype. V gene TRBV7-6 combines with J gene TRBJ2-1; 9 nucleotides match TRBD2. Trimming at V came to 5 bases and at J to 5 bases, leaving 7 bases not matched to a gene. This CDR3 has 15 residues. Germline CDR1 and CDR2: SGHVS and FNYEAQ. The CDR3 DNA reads TGTGCCAGCAGCCCGGGACTAGCCCCCAACAATGAGCAGTTCTTC. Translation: CASSPGLAPNNEQFF.

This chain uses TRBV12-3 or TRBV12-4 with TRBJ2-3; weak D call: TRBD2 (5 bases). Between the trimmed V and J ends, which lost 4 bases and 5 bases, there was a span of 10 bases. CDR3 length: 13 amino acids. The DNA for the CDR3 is TGTGCCAGCAGTTCGGCGGCGGGAGATACGCAGTATTTT. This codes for CASSSAAGDTQYF.

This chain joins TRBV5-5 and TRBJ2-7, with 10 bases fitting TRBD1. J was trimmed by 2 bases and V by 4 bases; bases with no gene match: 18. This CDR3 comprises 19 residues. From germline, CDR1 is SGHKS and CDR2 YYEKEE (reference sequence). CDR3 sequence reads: CASSRLPLIPGQGTYEQYF. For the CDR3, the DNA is TGTGCCAGCAGCCGATTGCCCCTCATCCCGGGACAGGGGACCTACGAGCAGTACTTC.

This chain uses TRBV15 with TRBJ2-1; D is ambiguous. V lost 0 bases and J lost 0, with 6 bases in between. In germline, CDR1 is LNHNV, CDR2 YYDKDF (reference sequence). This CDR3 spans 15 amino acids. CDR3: CATSRDHSSYNEQFF. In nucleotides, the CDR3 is TGTGCCACCAGCAGAGATCACAGCTCCTACAATGAGCAGTTCTTC.

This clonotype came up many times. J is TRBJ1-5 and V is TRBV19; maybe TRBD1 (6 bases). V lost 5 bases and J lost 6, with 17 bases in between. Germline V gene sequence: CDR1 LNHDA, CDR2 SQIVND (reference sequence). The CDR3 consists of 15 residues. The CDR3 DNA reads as TGTGCCAGTAGTGCCCCACAGGGTAGGGGTCAGCCCCAGCATTTT. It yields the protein CASSAPQGRGQPQHF.

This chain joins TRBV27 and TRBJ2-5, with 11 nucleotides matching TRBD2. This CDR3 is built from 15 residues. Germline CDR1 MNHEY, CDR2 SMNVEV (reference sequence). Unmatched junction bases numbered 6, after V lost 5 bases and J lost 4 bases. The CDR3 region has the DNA TGTGCCAGCAGTCCCCCTAGCGGGGGGCGAGAGACCCAGTACTTC. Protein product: CASSPPSGGRETQYF.

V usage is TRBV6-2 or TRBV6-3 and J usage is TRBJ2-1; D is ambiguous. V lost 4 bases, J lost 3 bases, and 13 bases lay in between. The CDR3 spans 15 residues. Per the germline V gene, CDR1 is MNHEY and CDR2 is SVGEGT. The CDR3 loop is CASSLTGAGYNEQFF. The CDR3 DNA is TGTGCCAGCAGTTTAACGGGTGCAGGCTACAATGAGCAGTTCTTC.

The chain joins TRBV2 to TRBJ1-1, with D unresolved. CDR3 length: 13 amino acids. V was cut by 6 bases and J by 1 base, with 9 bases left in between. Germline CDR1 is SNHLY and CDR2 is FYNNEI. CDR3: CASRWTGNTEAFF. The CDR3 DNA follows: TGTGCCAGCAGGTGGACGGGGAACACTGAAGCTTTCTTT.

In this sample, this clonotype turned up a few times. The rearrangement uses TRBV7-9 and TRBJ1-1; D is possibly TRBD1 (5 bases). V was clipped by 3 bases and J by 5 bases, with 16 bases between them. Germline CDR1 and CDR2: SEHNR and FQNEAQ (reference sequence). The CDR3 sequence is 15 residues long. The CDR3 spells CASSLGWSGITEAFF. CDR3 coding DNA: TGTGCCAGCAGCTTGGGATGGTCAGGGATTACTGAAGCTTTCTTT.